This T cell receptor beta chain comes out of a study of cytomegalovirus exposure and HLA in healthy donors. Trimming left V 4 bases short and J 4 bases short, with 12 bases between. The CDR3 loop spans 14 amino acids. Germline loops: CDR1 SGHRS, CDR2 YFSETQ. Healthy bone marrow donors supplied every sample. The PCR ran on 60 Vbeta and 13 Jbeta primers. Assay used: immunoSEQ multiplex PCR; TCRdb lists only in-frame clones, some missing. This sample has over 150,000 clones; approximately 72% occur once, and the top ten carry roughly 1.4%. The sample taken for sequencing was PBMCs. The chain combines TRBV5-1 with TRBJ1-3; TRBD1 might be the D (6 bases). The clonotype comes from a man aged 45-60 years in good health and CMV-seronegative. CDR3 protein: CASSVDGQGNTIYF. The CDR3 DNA reads TGCGCCAGCAGCGTCGACGGACAGGGAAACACCATATATTTT.